This passage covers 29 T cell receptor beta chains from one sample sequenced in a study of blood T cells in healthy people across ages. The use of a sample-barcoded 5' primer and a J-beta primer mix characterized a second PCR of about 6 to 11 cycles. Each CDR3 protein is one row after TCRdb ran MiXCR on the 5' RACE reads. The sample yields about 1.8 million distinct CDR3 sequences, about 50% seen once. Sequencing was performed on blood. All receptors come from a woman between 35 and 50 years old in good health.

This clonotype was counted many times. V and J are TRBV7-2 and TRBJ2-5; 10 bases are a match to TRBD1. The V segment lost 1 base and the J segment 1 base; nucleotides outside the gene matches: 6. Per germline, CDR1 SGHTA and CDR2 FQGNSA. The CDR3 contains 17 residues. In nucleotides, the CDR3 is TGTGCCAGCAGCTTAGTGGGGACAGGGGCCGGCCAAGAGACCCAGTACTTC. The encoded protein is CASSLVGTGAGQETQYF.

This clonotype came up a few times. The genes are TRBV6-5 and TRBJ2-5; 9 bases fit TRBD1. This CDR3 has 16 amino acids. The V segment lost 0 bases and the J segment 2 bases; nucleotides outside the gene matches: 4. The V gene's germline CDR1 is MNHEY and CDR2 SVGAGI. CDR3 amino acids: CASSYSGQGTQETQYF. CDR3 nucleotides: TGTGCCAGCAGTTACTCGGGACAGGGTACGCAAGAGACCCAGTACTTC.

At least ten counts were recorded for this clonotype. The chain joins TRBV20-1 to TRBJ2-1; weak D call: TRBD2 (5 bases). Germline lookup yields CDR1 DFQATT and CDR2 SNEGSKA (reference sequence). This CDR3 is 15 amino acids long. V lost 2 bases and J 3 bases, leaving 14 bases between the germline ends. For the CDR3, the DNA is TGCAGTGCTAGAAGCCCCGCCCGGGGCTACAATGAGCAGTTCTTC. Its translation is CSARSPARGYNEQFF.

The chain employs TRBV27 and TRBJ2-7, with unresolved D. CDR1 is MNHEY, CDR2 SMNVEV, per germline (reference sequence). V was pared by 5 bases and J by 2 bases, with 13 bases between. This CDR3 comprises 14 residues. CDR3 in DNA: TGTGCCAGCAGTCTCCGCAGCGACCCCTACGAGCAGTACTTC. Protein sequence: CASSLRSDPYEQYF.

The chain is built from TRBV25-1 and TRBJ1-4; D not certain. CDR1 is MGHDK and CDR2 is SYGVNS in the germline V gene. This CDR3 contains 15 residues. Trimming stripped 1 base from V and 3 bases from J, with 9 bases between. In nucleotides, the CDR3 is TGTGCCAGCAGTGAATTTAAAGGGTCTAATGAAAAACTGTTTTTT. Translating gives CASSEFKGSNEKLFF.

DNA of the CDR3: TGTGCCAGCAGTTACTCTTGGGGGACAGGGGGAGCGTACGAGCAGTACTTC. Amino acids: CASSYSWGTGGAYEQYF. The chain recombines TRBV6-5 with TRBJ2-5, with 11 positions matching TRBD1. The J call is in doubt because the DNA end fits TRBJ2-7 better. This CDR3 spans 17 amino acids. Germline loops: CDR1 MNHEY, CDR2 SVGAGI.

The chain combines TRBV20-1 with TRBJ2-1, with 13 bases lining up with TRBD2. The V gene's germline CDR1 is DFQATT and CDR2 SNEGSKA (reference sequence). The CDR3 runs to 17 residues. Trimming removed 3 bases from V and 7 bases from J; junction bases left unmatched: 12. The CDR3 is CSASGLAGAQRVNEQFF. The CDR3 DNA sequence: TGCAGTGCTAGCGGACTAGCGGGGGCCCAAAGAGTGAATGAGCAGTTCTTC.

This clonotype showed up just a few times. This rearrangement joins TRBV7-2 to TRBJ2-7; 7 bases are a match to TRBD1. The junction had 8 bases not matched to a gene; V was cut back by 5 bases and J by 1 base. The CDR3 is made up of 15 amino acids. Germline V gives CDR1 SGHTA, CDR2 FQGNSA. The CDR3 DNA is TGTGCCAGCAGCCCGATAACAGGGGCATCCTACGAGCAGTACTTC. Translation: CASSPITGASYEQYF.

A remark on this clonotype: A much larger clone differs by one base, so this may be a read error. The chain carries TRBV7-2 and TRBJ2-5, with 12 bases fitting TRBD2. J gave up 7 bases and V 4 bases, and 7 bases lay outside the gene matches. Germline V gene lookup returns CDR1 SGHTA and CDR2 FQGNSA. The CDR3 runs 15 residues. The CDR3 bases are TGTGCCAGCAGCTCTGGACTAGCGGGGAAAGGGACCCAGTACTTC. Protein sequence: CASSSGLAGKGTQYF.

This sequence joins TRBV2 and TRBJ1-1; tentative D call: TRBD1 (6 bases). V was clipped by 7 bases and J by 1 base, with 16 bases between them. This CDR3 region has 15 residues. CDR1 is SNHLY, CDR2 FYNNEI, per germline. The chain's CDR3 is CASTETRTENTEAFF. The CDR3 bases are TGTGCCAGCACCGAGACGCGGACAGAGAACACTGAAGCTTTCTTT.

This clonotype was seen more than once but under ten times. The gene calls are TRBV10-1 and TRBJ2-7; D ambiguous. Germline values: CDR1 WNHNN, CDR2 SYGVQD (reference sequence). This CDR3 is 13 amino acids long. Trimming stripped 4 bases from V and 4 bases from J, with 11 bases between. DNA for the CDR3: TGCGCCAGCAGTGTGGCATCAGGTTACGAGCAGTACTTC. The encoded protein is CASSVASGYEQYF.

This clonotype was found many times. This chain uses TRBV7-2 with TRBJ2-7; no reliable D call. CDR3 length: 13 residues. With 1 base removed from V and 2 bases from J, the gap between germline ends came to 6 bases. Germline V CDR1 and CDR2: SGHTA, FQGNSA. CDR3 sequence (DNA): TGTGCCAGCAGCTTAGAGTTGGCCTACGAGCAGTACTTC. It translates to CASSLELAYEQYF. The whole variable domain, remainder taken from reference TRBV7-2 and TRBJ2-7, is GAGVSQSPSNKVTEKGKDVELRCDPISGHTALYWYRQSLGQGLEFLIYFQGNSAPDKSGLPSDRFSAERTGGSVSTLTIQRTQQEDSAVYLCASSLELAYEQYFGPGTRLTVT.

V and J are TRBV2 and TRBJ2-1; perhaps TRBD2 as D (7 bases). CDR1 is SNHLY and CDR2 is FYNNEI in the germline V gene. Between the trimmed V and J ends, which lost 3 bases and 2 bases, there was a span of 14 bases. The CDR3 is 16 residues long. CDR3 DNA: TGTGCCAGCAGTGACGGAACGGGGGGCGCCTACAATGAGCAGTTCTTC. This translates into CASSDGTGGAYNEQFF.

CDR3 loop: CASSSTEINQPQHF. The CDR3 bases are TGTGCCAGCAGTTCCACAGAAATCAATCAGCCCCAGCATTTT. The rearrangement links TRBV6-1 to TRBJ1-5, with D uncertain. Germline V lookup: CDR1 MNHNS, CDR2 SASEGT. V gave up 5 bases and J gave up 3 bases, with 11 bases separating them. The CDR3 contains 14 residues.

The chain uses TRBV12-5 and TRBJ2-3; D is unresolved. The CDR3 spans 20 residues. Germline V gives CDR1 LGHNT, CDR2 FRNRAP. V dropped 0 bases and J dropped 1 base, with 23 bases sitting between them. DNA for the CDR3: TGTGCTAGTGGTTTGGTGTCGGGCCTACTCGACACTCGCGGCACAGATACGCAGTATTTT. Protein sequence: CASGLVSGLLDTRGTDTQYF. Variable domain in full (rest from reference TRBV12-5 and TRBJ2-3): DARVTQTPRHKVTEMGQEVTMRCQPILGHNTVFWYRQTMMQGLELLAYFRNRAPLDDSGMPKDRFSAEMPDATLATLKIQPSEPRDSAVYFCASGLVSGLLDTRGTDTQYFGPGTRLTVL.

This CDR3 reads CATHRTVWVSPLHF. Here the CDR3 DNA reads TGTGCCACCCATCGGACGGTGTGGGTTTCACCCCTCCACTTT. The V gene is TRBV28, the J gene TRBJ1-6; D unresolved. The CDR3 runs 14 residues. V lost 10 bases and J lost 9, with 19 bases in between. Germline V gives CDR1 MDHEN, CDR2 SYDVKM.

The chain recombines TRBV7-2 with TRBJ2-3, with D uncertain. The germline V gene encodes CDR1 SGHTA and CDR2 FQGNSA. This CDR3 contains 17 residues. Trimming took off 2 bases at V and 2 bases at J, with 17 bases between the two ends. The CDR3 protein is CASSLTGLPANTDTQYF. CDR3 coding DNA: TGTGCCAGCAGCTTAACGGGTTTGCCCGCCAACACAGATACGCAGTATTTT. Looking up the rest from reference TRBV7-2 and TRBJ2-3 gives the full variable domain: GAGVSQSPSNKVTEKGKDVELRCDPISGHTALYWYRQSLGQGLEFLIYFQGNSAPDKSGLPSDRFSAERTGGSVSTLTIQRTQQEDSAVYLCASSLTGLPANTDTQYFGPGTRLTVL.

This clonotype was recorded only once. The germline gene is not matched at one end of the junction; a read error may be the cause. V gene TRBV2 combines with J gene TRBJ1-2, with D tentatively TRBD1 (6 bases). The CDR3 consists of 15 residues. Per germline, CDR1 SNHLY and CDR2 FYNNEI. CDR3 sequence reads: CAGSDYGGRNYGYTF. In nucleotides, the CDR3 is TGTGCCGGCAGTGATTACGGGGGGCGTAACTATGGCTACACCTTC.

V gene TRBV4-2 combines with J gene TRBJ2-4; D remains ambiguous. Trimming removed 0 bases from V and 0 bases from J, with 12 bases in between. This CDR3 region has 17 residues. Germline V gives CDR1 LGHNA, CDR2 YNFKEQ. In DNA, the CDR3 is TGTGCCAGCAGCCAAGAGGGCTCTCTCTCAGCCAAAAACATTCAGTACTTC. This sequence encodes CASSQEGSLSAKNIQYF.

This clonotype was observed a handful of times. The chain uses TRBV20-1 and TRBJ1-6; D ambiguous. V was shortened by 8 bases and J by 9 bases, with 20 bases between the two germline ends. The length of the CDR3 is 14 residues. Germline CDR1 reads DFQATT; CDR2 reads SNEGSKA (reference sequence). The CDR3 region is CSTSRESMGSPLHF. DNA for the CDR3: TGCAGTACCTCAAGGGAATCTATGGGTTCACCCCTCCACTTT.

This chain links TRBV11-2 with TRBJ1-5; maybe TRBD1 (6 bases). The CDR3 has 15 residues. With 2 bases removed from V and 3 bases from J, the gap between germline ends came to 11 bases. The germline gives CDR1 SGHAT, CDR2 FQNNGV. CDR3 coding DNA: TGTGCCAGCAGCTTAAACGGACAGCCCAATCAGCCCCAGCATTTT. This gives the protein CASSLNGQPNQPQHF.

There are many counts of this clonotype. V usage is TRBV7-2 and J usage is TRBJ2-3, with a possible D match to TRBD2 (6 bases). From germline, CDR1 is SGHTA and CDR2 FQGNSA. CDR3 length: 18 amino acids. V lost 1 base and J lost 1, with 18 bases in between. DNA for the CDR3: TGTGCCAGCAGCTTAGGGATAGCCTATGGAGGGGGCACAGATACGCAGTATTTT. This translates into CASSLGIAYGGGTDTQYF.

Turning to this clonotype: One junction end disagrees with the germline gene, perhaps due to a read error. The chain is built from TRBV20-1 and TRBJ2-3; tentative D call: TRBD2 (5 bases). In germline, CDR1 is DFQATT, CDR2 SNEGSKA (reference sequence). The CDR3 contains 15 residues. The CDR3 nucleotides read TGCAGTACTAGTTGGTCTACGCCTAGCACAGATACGCAGTATTTT. It specifies CSTSWSTPSTDTQYF.

This clonotype was picked up a small number of times. The chain is built from TRBV28 and TRBJ2-5; possibly TRBD1 for D (6 bases). V shed 5 bases and J shed 5 bases, with 24 bases lying between them. This CDR3 has 17 residues. Per the germline V gene, CDR1 is MDHEN and CDR2 is SYDVKM. The CDR3 protein is CASSTPGPGTRSETQYF. In DNA, the CDR3 is TGTGCCAGCAGTACCCCCGGGCCCGGGACAAGGAGTGAGACCCAGTACTTC.

This rearrangement joins TRBV27 to TRBJ2-6, with TRBD1 identical over 7 bases. Germline V gene data show CDR1 as MNHEY and CDR2 as SMNVEV (reference sequence). J was trimmed by 1 base and V by 2 bases; bases with no gene match: 11. The CDR3 is 19 amino acids. In DNA, the CDR3 is TGTGCCAGCAGTTTAGGGCCCGACAGGGTAGGATCTGGGGCCAACGTCCTGACTTTC. Protein product: CASSLGPDRVGSGANVLTF.

This clonotype was detected only a few times. One junction end disagrees with the germline gene, perhaps due to a read error. The genes are TRBV6-5 and TRBJ1-2; the D gene is possibly TRBD1 (5 bases). Germline lookup yields CDR1 MNHEY and CDR2 SVGAGI. The CDR3 runs 13 residues. CDR3 coding DNA: TGTGCTAGCAGTTACTCGGGGAGGGGTGGCTACACCTTC. Protein sequence: CASSYSGRGGYTF.

The chain couples TRBV28 to TRBJ2-7; TRBD1 agrees at 7 bases. The V gene's germline CDR1 is MDHEN and CDR2 SYDVKM. V was pared by 6 bases and J by 2 bases, with 7 bases of the junction left unmatched. The CDR3 sequence is 14 residues long. As DNA, the CDR3 is TGTGCCAGCAGCATACAGGGGAAGGCCTACGAGCAGTACTTC. This encodes CASSIQGKAYEQYF.

The genes are TRBV5-1 and TRBJ2-1, with TRBD2 matching over 10 bases. The germline V gene encodes CDR1 SGHRS and CDR2 YFSETQ. After removal of 5 bases from V and 8 bases from J, the junction contained 4 bases not matched to a gene. The length of the CDR3 is 13 residues. The CDR3 sequence: CASREAGGYEQFF. The CDR3, as DNA: TGCGCCAGCAGGGAAGCGGGGGGGTATGAGCAGTTCTTC.

This clonotype showed up just a few times. This chain joins TRBV4-3 and TRBJ2-7; D might be TRBD2 (5 bases). CDR1 and CDR2 (germline): LGHNA, YSLEER. CDR3 length: 18 residues. Trimming removed 0 bases from V and 2 bases from J, with 20 bases in between. The CDR3 bases are TGCGCCAGCAGCCAAGATCCCCCCAATGAGGGATCAACCTACGAGCAGTACTTC. It is translated as CASSQDPPNEGSTYEQYF.